The clone carrying this TCR beta chain was seen only a few times. Its target is unknown. TCRdb ran MiXCR on the 5' RACE reads and lists one entry per CDR3 protein. The data show about 190,000 distinct CDR3 sequences, 20% to 25% seen once. This record belongs to a study of T-cell memory formation after mild COVID-19. Deletions cut 3 bases from V and 3 bases from J, with 14 bases between. From germline, CDR1 is LNHDA and CDR2 SQIVND (reference sequence). The CDR3 covers 15 residues. Broader study findings: CD4+ contracting clones were mainly CM and EM; CD8+ ones, EMRA. CD4+ bias marked clones expanding day 15 to 37, unlike balanced contracting clones. Cross-reactive memory seemingly joined, as some responding clones were found in pre-infection memory.

V usage is TRBV19 and J usage is TRBJ1-2, with D perhaps matching TRBD1 (6 bases). Input material: PBMCs or a T cell subset sorted from them (not recorded which). This TCR derives from an adult woman who had mild COVID-19 (a few samples of this study predate the infection). Cell type and time point are not known. The CDR3 loop is CASSISPGEDYGYTF. CDR3 DNA: TGTGCCAGTAGTATTTCCCCAGGGGAGGACTATGGCTACACCTTC. Together with reference TRBV19 and TRBJ1-2, the CDR3 gives the full variable domain: DGGITQSPKYLFRKEGQNVTLSCEQNLNHDAMYWYRQDPGQGLRLIYYSQIVNDFQKGDIAEGYSVSREKKESFPLTVTSAQKNPTAFYLCASSISPGEDYGYTFGSGTRLTVV.